This is a list of T cell receptor beta chains from one sample in a study of OX40 agonist ivuxolimab in advanced cancers. Profiling relied on immunoSEQ multiplex PCR, and the TCRdb table lists in-frame clones only, not all of them. This sample has 65,000 to 95,000 clones, with 90% found just once. Sequences were derived from CD4+ or CD8+ T cells sorted from blood, sampled in a trial of the OX40 agonist ivuxolimab. The receptors here all came from an adult with an advanced solid tumor such as melanoma, head and neck, liver or kidney cancer. Both conserved end residues are part of each CDR3. D genes are given only for firm matches. Only some rows state a clone size, as once, few, many or a class for expanded clones.

D	J	size	V	CDR3	DNA
-	TRBJ1-2	-	TRBV6-6	CASSYSIGRLNYGYTF	TGTGCCAGCAGTTACTCGATCGGGAGACTTAACTATGGCTACACCTTC
-	TRBJ1-5	-	TRBV7-2	CASSLVETAQPQHF	TGTGCCAGCAGCTTAGTGGAAACAGCTCAGCCCCAGCATTTT
TRBD1	TRBJ1-6	few	TRBV6-1	CASSEQGGTGSPLHF	TGTGCCAGCAGTGAACAAGGCGGGACAGGATCACCCCTCCACTTT
TRBD1	TRBJ1-5	-	TRBV2	CASSREDRGIGSNQPQHF	TGTGCCAGCAGTCGGGAGGACAGGGGAATAGGTAGCAATCAGCCCCAGCATTTT
-	TRBJ1-1	-	TRBV7-2	CASAEGAMNTEAFF	TGTGCCAGCGCAGAAGGGGCGATGAACACTGAAGCTTTCTTT
TRBD1	TRBJ1-3	-	TRBV5-4	CASSPGGTSNGNTIYF	TGTGCCAGCAGCCCAGGGGGCACTTCTAACGGAAACACCATATATTTT
TRBD2	TRBJ2-7	-	TRBV18	CASSRGSSGGSYEQYF	TGTGCCAGCTCACGGGGTAGCTCGGGGGGCTCCTACGAGCAGTACTTC
-	TRBJ1-1	-	TRBV6-1	CASSGDGLFEAFF	TGTGCCAGCAGTGGTGACGGTCTGTTTGAAGCTTTCTTT
-	TRBJ1-1	-	TRBV19	CASSLPFGGTEAFF	TGTGCCAGTAGTCTGCCTTTTGGGGGCACTGAAGCTTTCTTT
-	TRBJ1-6	-	TRBV19	CASSIVTVRGAGNSPLHF	TGTGCCAGTAGTATAGTTACCGTCCGGGGGGCCGGAAATTCACCCCTCCACTTT
TRBD2	TRBJ2-3	-	TRBV9	CASSVMSSGASDTQYF	TGTGCCAGCAGCGTTATGTCTAGCGGGGCCTCAGATACGCAGTATTTT
-	TRBJ1-2	few	TRBV7-2	CASSLAVGLDGYTF	TGTGCCAGCAGCTTAGCAGTGGGGTTGGATGGCTACACCTTC
-	TRBJ1-4	-	TRBV4-1	CASSQEGAGEEKLFF	TGCGCCAGCAGCCAAGAAGGGGCAGGGGAGGAAAAACTGTTTTTT
TRBD1	TRBJ1-2	-	TRBV5-1	CASSQGTGGPDGYTF	TGCGCCAGCAGCCAAGGGACAGGCGGCCCAGATGGCTACACCTTC
-	TRBJ2-3	once	TRBV5-1	CASSLVNRDTQYF	TGCGCCAGCAGCTTGGTCAATAGAGATACGCAGTATTTT
-	TRBJ1-5	once	TRBV23-1	CASSQDRGNQPQHF	TGCGCCAGCAGTCAAGACAGAGGCAATCAGCCCCAGCATTTT
-	TRBJ1-6	-	TRBV13	CASSLGGGAGNSPLHF	TGTGCCAGCAGCTTAGGCGGGGGCGCGGGTAATTCACCCCTCCACTTT
-	TRBJ1-2	-	TRBV29-1	CSVDPGNYGYTF	TGCAGCGTTGATCCAGGGAACTATGGCTACACCTTC
TRBD1	TRBJ1-1	-	TRBV28	CASSLDRDTEAFF	TGTGCCAGCAGTTTGGACAGGGACACTGAAGCTTTCTTT
TRBD1	TRBJ2-4	-	TRBV6-5	CASRPDRDRGNIQYF	TGTGCCAGCAGGCCCGACCGGGACAGGGGGAACATTCAGTACTTC
-	TRBJ2-5	-	TRBV18	CASSPFDQETQYF	TGTGCCAGCTCCCCCTTTGACCAAGAGACCCAGTACTTC
-	TRBJ1-1	-	TRBV7-9	CASSLRGDTEAFF	TGTGCCAGCAGCTTGAGGGGGGACACTGAAGCTTTCTTT
-	TRBJ2-5	-	TRBV19	CASSGPIQETQYF	TGTGCCAGTAGCGGACCGATCCAAGAGACCCAGTACTTC
-	TRBJ2-2	-	TRBV5-1	CASSRDGNTGELFF	TGCGCCAGCAGTCGGGACGGCAACACCGGGGAGCTGTTTTTT
-	TRBJ1-6	-	TRBV27	CASSLSFETVYNSPLHF	TGTGCCAGCAGTTTATCGTTCGAGACAGTCTATAATTCACCCCTCCACTTT
TRBD1	TRBJ2-5	once	TRBV5-4	CASSPGQAVLETQYF	TGTGCCAGCAGCCCGGGACAGGCGGTCCTTGAGACCCAGTACTTC
-	TRBJ2-3	-	TRBV5-4	CASHRSLGESTDTQYF	TGTGCCAGCCATCGTTCTTTGGGAGAGAGCACAGATACGCAGTATTTT
TRBD1	TRBJ2-7	-	TRBV30	CAWTSRTGIYEQYF	TGTGCCTGGACCTCCCGGACAGGGATCTACGAGCAGTACTTC
-	TRBJ2-5	-	TRBV28	CASSNRVLETQYF	TGTGCCAGCAGTAACAGGGTTCTGGAGACCCAGTACTTC
TRBD1	TRBJ2-7	once	TRBV6-5	CASSSDRDLREQYF	TGTGCCAGCAGTTCCGACAGGGATTTAAGGGAGCAGTACTTC
-	TRBJ2-2	-	TRBV5-1	CASSLTAGLNTGELFF	TGCGCCAGCAGCTTGACAGCGGGTCTGAACACCGGGGAGCTGTTTTTT
TRBD1	TRBJ2-3	-	TRBV5-6	CASSFDRGRDTQYF	TGTGCCAGCAGCTTTGACAGGGGGAGAGATACGCAGTATTTT
TRBD2	TRBJ2-1	-	TRBV7-6	CASSLGTSGGPYNEQFF	TGTGCCAGCAGCCTTGGGACTAGCGGGGGACCCTACAATGAGCAGTTCTTC
TRBD1	TRBJ2-5	-	TRBV5-8	CASSLAGTGVETQYF	TGTGCCAGCAGCTTGGCGGGGACAGGGGTCGAGACCCAGTACTTC
-	TRBJ2-2	few	TRBV5-1	CASSLEDPNTGELFF	TGCGCCAGCAGCTTGGAAGACCCGAACACCGGGGAGCTGTTTTTT
-	TRBJ1-1	few	TRBV7-3	CASSAQGNTEAFF	TGTGCCAGCAGCGCGCAAGGAAACACTGAAGCTTTCTTT
TRBD1	TRBJ1-5	-	TRBV6-1	CASSIDRGDQPQHF	TGTGCCAGCAGTATAGACAGGGGAGATCAGCCCCAGCATTTT
-	TRBJ1-5	-	TRBV7-6	CASSRQENQPQHF	TGTGCCAGCAGCCGACAGGAGAATCAGCCCCAGCATTTT
-	TRBJ1-5	-	TRBV27	CASSLSPVGSNQPQHF	TGTGCCAGCAGTTTATCCCCCGTCGGTAGCAATCAGCCCCAGCATTTT
TRBD2	TRBJ2-5	-	TRBV20-1	CSAASGGQYF	TGCAGTGCTGCTAGCGGGGGCCAGTACTTC